This entry is about one T cell receptor (beta chain). Its antigen is currently unknown. Germline V CDR1 and CDR2: ENHRY, SYGVKD. The length of the CDR3 is 15 residues. Naive CD8+ T cells carried a CD45RO-CCR7+CD27+CD95- phenotype. 5' RACE with UMI labels generated the TRB cDNA libraries. Reprocessing the 5' RACE reads, TCRdb reports a single entry for every CDR3 protein and omits DNA. The sample totals over 100,000 distinct CDR3 sequences. This entry is derived from a study of CXCR3-negative and CXCR3-positive naive CD8 T cells. Findings and limits, study-wide: Naive CXCR3-positive cells had TRB CDR3s more hydrophobic than those of CXCR3-negative naive cells.

The chain uses TRBV10-3 and TRBJ2-1; lacking DNA, the TRBD2 call made by TCRdb goes unchecked. The TCR originated in a human donor in good health. Some clones in this sample may be carry-over from other donors' samples. The specimen sequenced was naive CXCR3- CD8+ T cells from blood. As for subset: CD45RO-CCR7+CD27+CD95- naive CD8+ T cells lacking CXCR3 (TNR3-). CDR3 region: CAISWTSGGGNEQFF.